This T cell receptor beta chain derives from a study of pediatric ulcerative colitis (dated 2019 in TCRdb). Background for the entire study: Several ulcerative colitis patients had pancolitis and two had left-sided colitis, with histology consistent with ulcerative colitis in all. Some 10 newly diagnosed, treatment-naive pediatric ulcerative colitis patients and four non-IBD control children each provided paired blood and rectal samples. The Pediatric Ulcerative Colitis Activity Index classified a couple of patients as having mild disease, four as having moderate disease and three as having acute severe colitis. Results the study describes overall, beyond this receptor: Blood-derived T cells may have been included in the rectal pinch biopsies, particularly in patients with overt colitis. Controls, mild-moderate and acute severe colitis patients were separated by rectal repertoire features, and reduced rectal diversity due to clonal expansions was observed in acute severe colitis. A couple of patients' blood samples yielded substantially fewer templates for technical reasons and were excluded from blood-rectal overlap analysis. Significantly higher autologous blood-rectal clonal overlap was found in ulcerative colitis patients than in controls, which suggested increased T cell trafficking to inflamed tissue. With only four individuals, the healthy control group was small. Because repertoires were derived from total lymphocyte DNA, patterns in rare subsets such as regulatory T cells may not have been reflected. A couple of rectal CDR3 clonotypes were found in every ulcerative colitis patient but in no control.

Using the immunoSEQ TRB Survey service, rearranged CDR3 beta regions were amplified from genomic DNA with multiplex V and J primers. To keep depth equal across samples, survey-level sequencing depth of up to 500,000 reads per sample was applied. Libraries were purified and pooled, and sequencing was performed on Illumina technology. In the source study's methods: immunoSEQ online tools were used for productive clonality, sample overlap, pairwise scatters, CDR3 beta length, V/D/J gene usage and productiveness. Calculated diversity was defined as the number of unique rearrangements divided by total templates, multiplied by 100, and Shannon and Simpson indices were computed as well. Z-score normalized data were analyzed by principal component analysis with the R prcomp function and the ggbiplot package. Morisita's index was used to measure clonal overlap between blood and rectum within each subject. TCRdb holds this immuneACCESS table with in-frame rearrangements only. Some clones are missing; in checked studies, unresolved V genes explain under half, and the rest has no known cause. V, J and clone size reflect that table, while D and trimming were determined from the DNA. In this sample the table shows 40,000 to 60,000 clones, about 78% of which occur a single time. The ten most abundant clones make up over 3% of the sample.

Concerning this clone: Which antigen it targets is not known. No much larger clone exists at a distance of one base, and base qualities are not known.

During colonoscopy, one to two pinch biopsies were obtained from the rectum for research purposes. Before the diagnostic colonoscopy, none of the ulcerative colitis patients had been given immunosuppressive medication. Before DNA was isolated, the rectal biopsies underwent proteinase K digestion. The Wizard kit (Promega) was used to extract genomic DNA from the blood and intestinal samples. CDR3 length: 15 amino acids, cysteine to phenylalanine. Left in the record is the CDR3 DNA by itself, 45 bases read in frame from the first base. V is cut by 4 bases and J by 4 bases, and the space between the germline ends is 14 bases. The germline V gene gives CDR1 as KGHSH and CDR2 as LQKENI.

The sequencing sample was made of gut tissue. This receptor was obtained from a girl under 18 with moderate ulcerative colitis. The chain couples TRBV18 to TRBJ2-4; the D gene cannot be named for sure. The nucleotide sequence reads as follows: TGTGCCAGCTCACAGGTTCAGGAATTTAAAAACATTCAGTACTTC. Translated, it gives CASSQVQEFKNIQYF.